The 22 T cell receptor beta chains below all came from one sample that was sequenced in a study of cytomegalovirus exposure and HLA in healthy donors. Only in-frame clones appear in the TCRdb table, and some are missing; sequencing was by immunoSEQ multiplex PCR. The repertoire holds roughly 310,000 clones, with nearly 90% as singletons. The sample consisted of PBMCs. These receptor sequences come from a man younger than 40 in good health and CMV-seronegative.

This clone came up a few times. The chain is built from TRBV27 and TRBJ2-2, with 7 bases that match TRBD1. The CDR3 sequence is 15 residues long. The germline V gene encodes CDR1 MNHEY and CDR2 SMNVEV (reference sequence). J was trimmed by 1 base and V by 6 bases; bases with no gene match: 5. The CDR3 protein is CASRKTGLNTGELFF. In DNA, the CDR3 is TGTGCCAGCAGAAAGACAGGGCTGAACACCGGGGAGCTGTTTTTT.

The chain carries TRBV11-2 and TRBJ2-7; D uncertain. CDR3 length equals 13 residues. Trimming removed 7 bases at V and 0 bases at J, with 10 bases between. Germline V lookup: CDR1 SGHAT, CDR2 FQNNGV. The CDR3 region has the DNA TGTGCCAGCACCAACACCTCCTCCTACGAGCAGTACTTC. The encoded protein is CASTNTSSYEQYF.

The chain combines TRBV7-8 with TRBJ2-5; possible D gene TRBD2, 6 bases. Trimming took off 5 bases at V and 4 bases at J, with 20 bases between the two ends. The CDR3 is 16 amino acids. Germline CDR1 reads SGHVS; CDR2 reads FQNEAQ. The CDR3: CASSGGDAPRGETQYF. CDR3 bases: TGTGCCAGCAGCGGAGGGGACGCCCCGAGGGGAGAGACCCAGTACTTC.

The J gene is TRBJ1-4, the V gene TRBV5-5, with D possibly matching TRBD1 (6 bases). Germline loops: CDR1 SGHKS, CDR2 YYEKEE (reference sequence). The CDR3 is 14 residues long. Trimming removed 4 bases from V and 7 bases from J, with 14 bases in between. CDR3 sequence reads: CASSPSGGGEKLFF. The CDR3 DNA reads as TGTGCCAGCAGCCCATCGGGGGGCGGTGAAAAACTGTTTTTT. The variable domain in full, with the rest retrieved from reference TRBV5-5 and TRBJ1-4, is DAGVTQSPTHLIKTRGQQVTLRCSPISGHKSVSWYQQVLGQGPQFIFQYYEKEERGRGNFPDRFSARQFPNYSSELNVNALLLGDSALYLCASSPSGGGEKLFFGSGTQLSVL.

V usage is TRBV10-3 and J usage is TRBJ2-1, with 11 bases aligning to TRBD2. Germline V gene sequence: CDR1 ENHRY, CDR2 SYGVKD. The V segment lost 6 bases and the J segment 8 bases; nucleotides outside the gene matches: 6. This CDR3 comprises 14 residues. CDR3 region: CAIRFSGGAYEQFF. CDR3 DNA: TGTGCCATCAGATTTAGCGGGGGGGCATATGAGCAGTTCTTC.

The rearrangement joins TRBV14 to TRBJ2-5, with 9 bases matching TRBD2. The V segment lost 2 bases and the J segment 5 bases; nucleotides outside the gene matches: 9. The CDR3 covers 16 residues. CDR1 SGHDN and CDR2 FVKESK come from the germline V gene. The CDR3 bases are TGTGCCAGCAGCCAACCAGCGGGGGGTAAATATGAGACCCAGTACTTC. The encoded protein is CASSQPAGGKYETQYF.

The table lists this clone with a count of one. V and J are TRBV25-1 and TRBJ2-3; no reliable D call. The ends were cut back, 2 bases at V and 1 base at J, with 7 bases in the middle. CDR1 and CDR2 (germline): MGHDK, SYGVNS. This CDR3 has 14 amino acids. This chain's CDR3 is CASSEPGGTDTQYF. CDR3 coding DNA: TGTGCCAGCAGTGAACCCGGTGGCACAGATACGCAGTATTTT.

This clone was counted at least ten times. J is TRBJ2-7 and V is TRBV7-9; 7 bases align to TRBD1. Losses at the gene ends were 5 bases for V and 3 bases for J; bases not matched to a gene: 4. CDR1 and CDR2 from the germline V gene are SEHNR and FQNEAQ (reference sequence). This CDR3 comprises 13 residues. Written as DNA, the CDR3 is TGTGCCAGCAGCGTGGGACAGAACTACGAGCAGTACTTC. Protein product: CASSVGQNYEQYF.

This clone showed up just a few times. The chain uses TRBV5-1 and TRBJ2-1; 7 bases are shared with TRBD1. V dropped 0 bases and J dropped 2; count of bases not matched to a gene: 2. The length of the CDR3 is 15 residues. Germline V CDR1 and CDR2: SGHRS, YFSETQ. The chain's CDR3 is CASSLGQGTYNEQFF. For the CDR3, the DNA is TGCGCCAGCAGCTTGGGACAGGGAACCTACAATGAGCAGTTCTTC.

This chain uses TRBV19 with TRBJ2-3, with 13 bases lining up with TRBD2. V lost 2 bases and J lost 5; bases outside the gene matches: 7. In germline, CDR1 is LNHDA, CDR2 SQIVND (reference sequence). The CDR3 loop spans 17 amino acids. The chain's CDR3 is CASSILGTSGERDTQYF. CDR3 sequence (DNA): TGTGCCAGTAGTATACTAGGGACTAGCGGGGAGAGAGATACGCAGTATTTT.

The chain links TRBV5-1 to TRBJ1-4; D possibly corresponds to TRBD1 (5 bases). This CDR3 is 16 amino acids long. V lost 4 bases and J lost 6, with 19 bases in between. The germline V gene encodes CDR1 SGHRS and CDR2 YFSETQ. The CDR3 DNA sequence: TGCGCCAGCAGCCCGCGGCTATGGGGGGTGGATGAAAAACTGTTTTTT. Protein sequence: CASSPRLWGVDEKLFF.

The chain uses TRBV9 and TRBJ1-2; TRBD1 agrees at 7 bases. The CDR3 consists of 17 residues. With V trimmed by 0 bases and J by 8 bases, 16 bases remained unmatched. Germline assignment: CDR1 SGDLS and CDR2 YYNGEE. CDR3 sequence: CASSVAWQGGRYSGYTF. CDR3 nucleotides: TGTGCCAGCAGCGTAGCTTGGCAGGGGGGTCGATATAGCGGCTACACCTTC.

This clone has only one observation. The chain couples TRBV9 to TRBJ2-2; 8 nucleotides line up with TRBD2. Trimming at V came to 0 bases and at J to 4 bases, leaving 2 bases not matched to a gene. Germline CDR1 is SGDLS and CDR2 is YYNGEE. This CDR3 region has 15 residues. For the CDR3, the DNA is TGTGCCAGCAGCGTAGCGGGGGGGCCCACCGGGGAGCTGTTTTTT. Amino acids: CASSVAGGPTGELFF.

The chain is built from TRBV27 and TRBJ2-5, with 11 positions matching TRBD2. Germline loops: CDR1 MNHEY, CDR2 SMNVEV (reference sequence). CDR3 size: 15 residues. The J segment lost 5 bases and the V segment lost 6 bases, leaving 8 bases of the junction unmatched. CDR3 nucleotides: TGTGCCAGCAGGCCCCTAGCGGGGGGCAGGGAGACCCAGTACTTC. Translating it yields CASRPLAGGRETQYF.

The rearrangement links TRBV6-1 to TRBJ2-7; D might be TRBD2 (5 bases). Germline V gene data show CDR1 as MNHNS and CDR2 as SASEGT. The V end lost 4 bases, the J end lost 0 bases, and 10 bases lay between the germline ends. The CDR3 contains 14 residues. CDR3: CASSGGLFSYEQYF. The CDR3 region has the DNA TGTGCCAGCAGTGGAGGACTCTTCTCCTACGAGCAGTACTTC.

The chain couples TRBV7-2 to TRBJ2-5, with a weak D call TRBD1 (5 bases). The CDR3 consists of 15 residues. The V gene lost 1 base and the J gene lost 4 bases, with 13 bases spanning the gap. Per the germline V gene, CDR1 is SGHTA and CDR2 is FQGNSA. As DNA, the CDR3 is TGTGCCAGCAGCTTAGTCGTCCGGCAGGGAGAGACCCAGTACTTC. Translating it yields CASSLVVRQGETQYF.

V usage is TRBV5-1 and J usage is TRBJ2-2, with 8 bases lining up with TRBD2. J was trimmed by 2 bases and V by 0 bases; bases with no gene match: 6. This CDR3 is built from 17 residues. Per the germline V gene, CDR1 is SGHRS and CDR2 is YFSETQ. This CDR3 reads CASSLVIAGPNTGELFF. CDR3 coding DNA: TGCGCCAGCAGCTTGGTAATAGCGGGGCCCAACACCGGGGAGCTGTTTTTT.

J is TRBJ2-7 and V is TRBV4-3, with 8 bases that match TRBD1. CDR1 and CDR2 (germline): LGHNA, YSLEER. The CDR3 sequence is 15 residues long. V gave up 4 bases and J gave up 3 bases; unmatched junction bases: 8. CDR3 sequence: CASSLYRQGYYEQYF. For the CDR3, the DNA is TGCGCCAGCAGCCTCTACCGACAGGGGTACTACGAGCAGTACTTC.

CDR3 residues: CASSPLGQINTIYF. As DNA, the CDR3 is TGTGCCAGCTCACCACTGGGACAGATAAACACCATATATTTT. The chain is built from TRBV18 and TRBJ1-3; 7 nucleotides line up with TRBD1. The germline CDR1 and CDR2 sequences are KGHSH and LQKENI. With 1 base clipped from V and 6 bases from J, the junction kept 3 bases outside the gene matches. The CDR3 runs to 14 residues.

The genes are TRBV7-2 and TRBJ2-1, with D unresolved. The CDR3 is 12 amino acids. The V end lost 2 bases, the J end lost 4 bases, and 3 bases lay between the germline ends. CDR1 is SGHTA and CDR2 is FQGNSA in the germline V gene. The CDR3 region is CASSLPYNEQFF. The CDR3 nucleotides read TGTGCCAGCAGCTTACCTTACAATGAGCAGTTCTTC.

The chain is built from TRBV7-7 and TRBJ2-1, with D possibly being TRBD2 (6 bases). V lost 1 base and J 4 bases, leaving 11 bases between the germline ends. This CDR3 is 15 amino acids long. Germline loops: CDR1 SSHAT, CDR2 FNYEAQ (reference sequence). CDR3 DNA: TGTGCCAGCAGCTTAGAACGGGGGACGTACAATGAGCAGTTCTTC. It encodes CASSLERGTYNEQFF.

The V gene is TRBV11-2, the J gene TRBJ2-5; D is perhaps TRBD2 (5 bases). Per the germline V gene, CDR1 is SGHAT and CDR2 is FQNNGV. The CDR3 contains 16 residues. V was shortened by 2 bases and J by 5 bases, with 18 bases between the two germline ends. This CDR3 is CASSLLPGLSLETQYF. The CDR3 DNA reads TGTGCCAGCAGCTTACTACCAGGACTCAGCTTGGAGACCCAGTACTTC. Full variable domain (outside the CDR3, taken from reference TRBV11-2 and TRBJ2-5): EAGVAQSPRYKIIEKRQSVAFWCNPISGHATLYWYQQILGQGPKLLIQFQNNGVVDDSQLPKDRFSAERLKGVDSTLKIQPAKLEDSAVYLCASSLLPGLSLETQYFGPGTRLLVL.